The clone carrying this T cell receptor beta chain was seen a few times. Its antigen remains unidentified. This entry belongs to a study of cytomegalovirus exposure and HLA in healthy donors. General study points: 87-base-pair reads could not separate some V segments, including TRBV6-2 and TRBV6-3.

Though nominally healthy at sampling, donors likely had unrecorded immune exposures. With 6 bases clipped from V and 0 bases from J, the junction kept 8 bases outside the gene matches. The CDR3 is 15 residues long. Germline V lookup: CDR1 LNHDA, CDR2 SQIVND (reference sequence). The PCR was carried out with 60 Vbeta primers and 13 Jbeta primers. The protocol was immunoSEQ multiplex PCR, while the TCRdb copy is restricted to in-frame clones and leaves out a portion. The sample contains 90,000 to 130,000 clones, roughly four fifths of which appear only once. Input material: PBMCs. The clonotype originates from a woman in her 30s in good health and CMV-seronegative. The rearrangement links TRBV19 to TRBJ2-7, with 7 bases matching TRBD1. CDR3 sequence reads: CASRIQGTSSYEQYF. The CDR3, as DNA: TGTGCCAGTAGGATACAGGGGACCAGCTCCTACGAGCAGTACTTC.